These 20 T cell receptor beta chains originate from one sample sequenced in a study. TCRdb analysed the 5' RACE reads with MiXCR anew, one entry per CDR3 protein. Altogether about 32,000 distinct CDR3 sequences are present, around a quarter being singletons, with the ten largest covering roughly 4.5%. Sample: memory CD4+ T cells sorted from blood. Subset defined: memory CD4+ T cells, CD4+CD45RO+CD25-. The source is a female donor with breast cancer.

This clonotype was counted only a few times. This sequence joins TRBV4-1 and TRBJ1-2; maybe TRBD1 (5 bases). Germline CDR1 reads MGHRA; CDR2 reads YSYEKL. V was pared by 2 bases and J by 4 bases, with 17 bases between. There are 16 residues in the CDR3. The DNA for the CDR3 is TGCGCCAGCAGCCAATCCCCGGGACGACAAGCCTATGGCTACACCTTC. Translating gives CASSQSPGRQAYGYTF.

V usage is TRBV11-2 and J usage is TRBJ2-1; possibly TRBD2 for D (5 bases). The CDR3 spans 16 residues. Germline CDR1 reads SGHAT; CDR2 reads FQNNGV. Trimming removed 5 bases at V and 1 base at J, with 15 bases between. CDR3: CASSPFRGNSYNEQFF. CDR3 nucleotides: TGTGCCAGCAGCCCCTTTCGAGGGAATTCCTACAATGAGCAGTTCTTC.

The rearrangement links TRBV7-9 to TRBJ1-5; D might be TRBD1 (6 bases). This CDR3 spans 14 amino acids. The V end was cut by 4 bases, the J end by 5 bases, with 12 bases between. Germline-derived CDR1 and CDR2 are SEHNR and FQNEAQ (reference sequence). CDR3: CASSSSGGHQPQHF. The CDR3 DNA follows: TGTGCCAGCAGCTCTAGTGGGGGCCATCAGCCCCAGCATTTT.

This clonotype showed up just a few times. The J gene is TRBJ2-3, the V gene TRBV9; D call uncertain. Per germline, CDR1 SGDLS and CDR2 YYNGEE. V was shortened by 0 bases and J by 7 bases, with 18 bases between the two germline ends. The CDR3 extends over 16 amino acids. The CDR3 DNA is TGTGCCAGCAGCGTAGTTGGGTCCCGACTGGATAATACGCAGTATTTT. The encoded protein is CASSVVGSRLDNTQYF.

The chain links TRBV7-2 to TRBJ2-3, with unresolved D. This CDR3 contains 12 residues. The V and J ends lost 6 bases and 2 bases respectively, with 6 bases between them. CDR1 is SGHTA, CDR2 FQGNSA, per germline. The CDR3 loop reads CASSRDTDTQYF. For the CDR3, the DNA is TGTGCCAGCAGTCGAGACACAGATACGCAGTATTTT.

J is TRBJ2-7 and V is TRBV7-9; either TRBD1 or TRBD2 may supply D (6 bases each). CDR3 length: 15 residues. Germline V gene data show CDR1 as SEHNR and CDR2 as FQNEAQ (reference sequence). The V gene lost 5 bases and the J gene lost 4 bases, with 18 bases spanning the gap. CDR3 residues: CASSPWGRDAYEQYF. The CDR3 nucleotides are TGTGCCAGCAGCCCCTGGGGGCGGGACGCGTACGAGCAGTACTTC.

The CDR3 bases are TGTGCCAGCAGCTTAACCTCGACTAGCGAGTCTTCAGATACGCAGTATTTT. Its translation is CASSLTSTSESSDTQYF. The rearrangement links TRBV7-3 to TRBJ2-3; 8 bases line up with TRBD2. Germline CDR1 is SGHTA and CDR2 is FQGTGA. V was clipped by 0 bases and J by 4 bases; unmatched bases: 9. CDR3 length equals 17 residues.

This clonotype was seen repeatedly, ten times or more. The rearrangement joins TRBV6-2 or TRBV6-3 to TRBJ2-7; 9 nucleotides align to TRBD1. There are 14 residues in the CDR3. Germline CDR1 and CDR2: MNHEY and SVGEGT. V lost 6 bases and J lost 4; bases outside the gene matches: 7. The CDR3 nucleotides are TGTGCCAGCAGCCCACGGGACAGGGTATACGAGCAGTACTTC. This codes for CASSPRDRVYEQYF.

In this sample, this clonotype turned up many times. V is TRBV12-3 or TRBV12-4 and J is TRBJ2-1; D perhaps matches TRBD1 (5 bases). This CDR3 has 12 residues. The V end was cut by 6 bases, the J end by 6 bases, with 9 bases between. CDR3 residues: CASREQGNEQFF. The CDR3 DNA sequence: TGTGCCAGCAGGGAGCAGGGCAATGAGCAGTTCTTC.

This clonotype was detected only a few times. Lacking the conserved final phenylalanine or tryptophan, this CDR3 likely reflects a read error. The chain employs TRBV27 and TRBJ2-1; 10 bases map to TRBD2. The germline gives CDR1 MNHEY, CDR2 SMNVEV (reference sequence). Trimming at V came to 3 bases and at J to 7 bases, leaving 12 bases not matched to a gene. This CDR3 spans 17 amino acids. CDR3 sequence reads: CASSLTPAGGPWNEQFS. The DNA for the CDR3 is TGTGCCAGCAGTTTGACCCCAGCGGGGGGGCCCTGGAATGAGCAGTTCTCC.

The chain links TRBV7-9 to TRBJ2-7, with 8 bases fitting TRBD2. Germline V lookup: CDR1 SEHNR, CDR2 FQNEAQ (reference sequence). The CDR3 sequence is 18 residues long. Trimming removed 4 bases from V and 3 bases from J; junction bases left unmatched: 17. CDR3 sequence: CASSSTGGALDYNYEQYF. DNA of the CDR3: TGTGCCAGCAGCTCAACGGGGGGGGCGTTAGACTATAACTACGAGCAGTACTTC. The whole variable domain, remainder taken from reference TRBV7-9 and TRBJ2-7, is DTGVSQNPRHKITKRGQNVTFRCDPISEHNRLYWYRQTLGQGPEFLTYFQNEAQLEKSRLLSDRFSAERPKGSFSTLEIQRTEQGDSAMYLCASSSTGGALDYNYEQYFGPGTRLTVT.

V gene TRBV18 combines with J gene TRBJ2-3, with TRBD2 identical over 9 bases. The V segment lost 3 bases and the J segment 2 bases; nucleotides outside the gene matches: 9. This CDR3 spans 17 amino acids. Germline V gene data show CDR1 as KGHSH and CDR2 as LQKENI. The CDR3: CASSPGRAGGNTDTQYF. Written as DNA, the CDR3 is TGTGCCAGCTCACCGGGCAGAGCGGGAGGAAACACAGATACGCAGTATTTT.

This clonotype has just a few counts. V usage is TRBV5-1 and J usage is TRBJ2-2; D is undetermined. This CDR3 spans 16 amino acids. The V end lost 0 bases, the J end lost 0 bases, and 9 bases lay between the germline ends. Germline CDR1 is SGHRS and CDR2 is YFSETQ. This CDR3 is CASSLEGSANTGELFF. DNA for the CDR3: TGCGCCAGCAGCTTGGAGGGCAGCGCGAACACCGGGGAGCTGTTTTTT.

This clonotype was seen a few times. The gene calls are TRBV7-3 and TRBJ2-2; D is possibly TRBD1 (6 bases). This CDR3 contains 13 residues. The V end lost 8 bases, the J end lost 3 bases, and 10 bases lay between the germline ends. The V gene's germline CDR1 is SGHTA and CDR2 FQGTGA. The CDR3 protein is CASHEGDTGELFF. CDR3 nucleotide sequence: TGTGCCAGCCACGAGGGGGACACCGGGGAGCTGTTTTTT.

Remarks on this clonotype: A read error may be the cause here, since a much bigger clone is one base away. The rearrangement links TRBV28 to TRBJ1-2; D is uncertain. Per germline, CDR1 MDHEN and CDR2 SYDVKM. The CDR3 runs to 13 residues. V was trimmed by 7 bases and J by 6 bases, leaving 15 bases between them. This CDR3 is CASTDGIVHGYTF. The CDR3 region has the DNA TGTGCCAGCACTGACGGGATTGTCCATGGCTACACCTTC.

This clonotype was seen more than once but under ten times. The chain joins TRBV7-9 to TRBJ2-7, with D perhaps TRBD1 (5 bases). The length of the CDR3 is 12 residues. Germline V gene sequence: CDR1 SEHNR, CDR2 FQNEAQ (reference sequence). V was clipped by 3 bases and J by 3 bases, with 6 bases between them. CDR3 coding DNA: TGTGCCAGCAGCTTCCAGGGCTACGAGCAGTACTTC. This sequence encodes CASSFQGYEQYF.

V usage is TRBV5-1 and J usage is TRBJ2-7; D is perhaps TRBD1 (6 bases). The length of the CDR3 is 15 residues. Per the germline V gene, CDR1 is SGHRS and CDR2 is YFSETQ. V lost 4 bases and J 4 bases, leaving 18 bases between the germline ends. CDR3 amino acids: CASSLTPGQQYEQYF. The DNA of the CDR3 is TGCGCCAGCAGCCTAACACCGGGACAACAATACGAGCAGTACTTC.

This clonotype was counted only a few times. The rearrangement joins TRBV6-1 to TRBJ2-1, with 11 bases identical to TRBD2. The CDR3 extends over 19 amino acids. Trimming at V came to 5 bases and at J to 1 base, leaving 13 bases not matched to a gene. Germline V gene sequence: CDR1 MNHNS, CDR2 SASEGT. This chain's CDR3 is CASSYLGRTSGHSYNEQFF. Written as DNA, the CDR3 is TGTGCCAGCAGTTATTTGGGGAGGACTAGCGGGCATTCCTACAATGAGCAGTTCTTC.

This clonotype occurred a few times. V usage is TRBV3-1 and J usage is TRBJ2-7; D uncertain. Germline lookup yields CDR1 LGHDT and CDR2 YNNKEL (reference sequence). This CDR3 has 12 amino acids. V lost 5 bases to trimming and J lost 5 bases, with 10 bases between them. DNA of the CDR3: TGTGCCAGCAGCGGGGTGGTTAACGAGCAGTACTTC. Translating it yields CASSGVVNEQYF.

This chain connects TRBV9 to TRBJ2-1; 10 positions match TRBD2. Germline CDR1 SGDLS, CDR2 YYNGEE. J gave up 5 bases and V 1 base, and 9 bases lay outside the gene matches. The CDR3 consists of 17 residues. CDR3 DNA: TGTGCCAGCAGCGTAATAGCGGGGGGCCTTAGACACAATGAGCAGTTCTTC. Translated, it gives CASSVIAGGLRHNEQFF.